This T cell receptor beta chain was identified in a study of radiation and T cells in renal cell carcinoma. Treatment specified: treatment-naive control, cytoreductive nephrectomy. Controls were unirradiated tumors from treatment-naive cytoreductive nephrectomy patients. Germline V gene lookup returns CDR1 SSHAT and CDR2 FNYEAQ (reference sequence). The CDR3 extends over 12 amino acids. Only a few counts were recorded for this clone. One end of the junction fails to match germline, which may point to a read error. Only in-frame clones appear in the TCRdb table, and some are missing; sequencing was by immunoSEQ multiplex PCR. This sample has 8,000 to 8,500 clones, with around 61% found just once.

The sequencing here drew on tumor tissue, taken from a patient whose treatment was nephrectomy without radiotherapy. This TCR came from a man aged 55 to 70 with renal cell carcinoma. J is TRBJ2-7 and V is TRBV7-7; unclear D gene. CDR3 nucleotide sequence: TGTGCTAGCAGCTTAGCCCCATACGAGCAGTACTTC. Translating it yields CASSLAPYEQYF.